The present T cell receptor beta chain was sequenced within a study of T cells in Graves' hyperthyroidism and ophthalmopathy. Germline-derived CDR1 and CDR2 are SGHRS and YFSETQ. CDR3 length equals 16 residues. The V and J ends lost 0 bases and 3 bases respectively, with 16 bases between them. RNA transcripts served as the template for amplifying TCR beta CDR3 regions. HTBI primers were used for first-round RT-PCR of the TCR CDR3. TCRdb passed the multiplex PCR reads through MiXCR, listing each CDR3 protein once. The top ten clones hold approximately 3.5% of a sample with hundreds of thousands of distinct CDR3 sequences, 16% of them seen once. There are many counts of this clonotype.

This clonotype was obtained from a middle-aged woman with Graves' ophthalmopathy. Sequenced material: blood. The rearrangement joins TRBV5-1 to TRBJ2-7, with D tentatively TRBD2 (6 bases). The CDR3 sequence is CASSLAGRLEGYEQYF. CDR3 in DNA: TGCGCCAGCAGCTTGGCCGGGAGACTCGAGGGCTACGAGCAGTACTTC.